Each of the 3 T cell receptor beta chains below was sequenced from the same sample in a study of OX40 agonist ivuxolimab in advanced cancers. Profiled with immunoSEQ multiplex PCR; TCRdb holds only in-frame clones, not every one. The sample shows 100,000 or so clones, 85% to 90% of them seen only once. The specimen comprised CD4+ or CD8+ T cells sorted from blood, sampled in a trial of the OX40 agonist ivuxolimab. All receptors come from an adult with an advanced solid tumor such as melanoma, head and neck, liver or kidney cancer.

This chain uses TRBV27 with TRBJ2-5; the match to TRBD1 covers 8 bases. The CDR3 consists of 14 residues. With V trimmed by 5 bases and J by 5 bases, 7 bases remained unmatched. Germline loops: CDR1 MNHEY, CDR2 SMNVEV (reference sequence). The CDR3 region has the DNA TGTGCCAGCAGTCCCGGACAGGGTCTGGAGACCCAGTACTTC. Protein: CASSPGQGLETQYF.

The rearrangement joins TRBV21-1 to TRBJ1-1; the table gives TRBD1 as D, unverified against the DNA. TRBV21-1 is reported as a pseudogene. The CDR3 runs to 16 residues. CDR3 sequence: CASSGRPTGGDTEAFF. CDR3 bases: TGTGCCAGCAGCGGCAGACCGACAGGGGGCGACACTGAAGCTTTCTTT.

The genes are TRBV5-1 and TRBJ1-4; D is unclear. V lost 0 bases and J lost 3, with 9 bases in between. The length of the CDR3 is 15 residues. From germline, CDR1 is SGHRS and CDR2 YFSETQ. The DNA for the CDR3 is TGCGCCAGCAGCTTGGGGCACGAAGCTAATGAAAAACTGTTTTTT. This translates into CASSLGHEANEKLFF.